The 20 T cell receptor beta chains below were found in one sample sequenced in a study of OX40 agonist ivuxolimab in advanced cancers. Generated by immunoSEQ multiplex PCR, the TCRdb table keeps only in-frame clones and is missing some. The sample shows some 80,000 clones, 65% to 90% of them seen only once. The specimen was CD4+ or CD8+ T cells sorted from blood, collected in a trial of the OX40 agonist ivuxolimab. The source is an adult with an advanced solid tumor such as melanoma, head and neck, liver or kidney cancer.

The chain joins TRBV5-4 to TRBJ2-2; a weak D match, TRBD2 (5 bases). The CDR3 consists of 15 residues. Germline loops: CDR1 SGHNT, CDR2 YYREEE (reference sequence). The V end was cut by 0 bases, the J end by 0 bases, with 6 bases between. The CDR3 DNA is TGTGCCAGCAGCTTGGCCGGGACGAACACCGGGGAGCTGTTTTTT. Its protein product is CASSLAGTNTGELFF.

The chain has TRBV30 and TRBJ2-3, with 8 bases aligning to TRBD2. This CDR3 region has 18 residues. V lost 0 bases and J lost 3; bases outside the gene matches: 14. Germline V gene data show CDR1 as GTSNPN and CDR2 as SVGIG (reference sequence). CDR3 region: CAWSVRFSSRGGTDTQYF. Here the CDR3 DNA reads TGTGCCTGGAGTGTACGGTTTTCGTCCCGGGGGGGAACAGATACGCAGTATTTT.

Of note for this clone: This sample also contains other DNA sequences that code for the same CDR3. This chain uses TRBV6-5 with TRBJ1-5; D uncertain. Germline values: CDR1 MNHEY, CDR2 SVGAGI. V was clipped by 5 bases and J by 2 bases, with 7 bases between them. This CDR3 is 13 amino acids long. Here the CDR3 reads CASSPDRNQPQHF. The CDR3 bases are TGTGCCAGCAGTCCGGATCGCAATCAGCCCCAGCATTTT.

J is TRBJ2-2 and V is TRBV10-3; TRBD1 or TRBD2 may be the D gene (5 bases each). V was pared by 8 bases and J by 1 base, with 11 bases between. From germline, CDR1 is ENHRY and CDR2 SYGVKD. The CDR3 has 14 amino acids. The CDR3, as DNA: TGTGCCATCTCCGGGACGGAGAACACCGGGGAGCTGTTTTTT. Translating it yields CAISGTENTGELFF.

This clone was counted a few times. V is TRBV7-9 and J is TRBJ1-5; D is perhaps TRBD1 (5 bases). The germline V and J ends were trimmed by 2 bases and 7 bases, with 12 bases remaining between them. The CDR3 spans 14 residues. CDR1 is SEHNR, CDR2 FQNEAQ, per germline (reference sequence). The CDR3 sequence: CASSLKGGGQPQHF. CDR3 in DNA: TGTGCCAGCAGCTTAAAAGGCGGGGGGCAGCCCCAGCATTTT.

There are a few counts of this clone. The genes are TRBV5-4 and TRBJ2-5; TRBD1 matches at 10 bases. The CDR3 is 13 residues long. From germline, CDR1 is SGHNT and CDR2 YYREEE (reference sequence). The V segment lost 4 bases and the J segment 4 bases; nucleotides outside the gene matches: 1. CDR3 amino acids: CASSGDRGETQYF. The CDR3 DNA sequence: TGTGCCAGCAGCGGGGACAGGGGAGAGACCCAGTACTTC. Filled out from reference TRBV5-4 and TRBJ2-5, the complete variable domain reads ETGVTQSPTHLIKTRGQQVTLRCSSQSGHNTVSWYQQALGQGPQFIFQYYREEENGRGNFPPRFSGLQFPNYSSELNVNALELDDSALYLCASSGDRGETQYFGPGTRLLVL.

The chain links TRBV19 to TRBJ2-1; 12 nucleotides match TRBD1. CDR1 is LNHDA and CDR2 is SQIVND in the germline V gene (reference sequence). This CDR3 has 22 amino acids. V lost 5 bases to trimming and J lost 10 bases; unmatched junction nucleotides: 30. CDR3 nucleotides: TGTGCCAGTAGTCCCCAGGCAGGGACAGGGGGCTTAGCGGGCTATTTACCTGGCGAGCAGTTCTTC. Its translation is CASSPQAGTGGLAGYLPGEQFF.

The chain carries TRBV4-3 and TRBJ1-6; the match to TRBD1 covers 7 bases. Germline V gene sequence: CDR1 LGHNA, CDR2 YSLEER. The CDR3 totals 15 residues. With V trimmed by 4 bases and J by 6 bases, 6 bases remained unmatched. The CDR3 protein is CASSLTGTLNSPLHF. CDR3 nucleotide sequence: TGCGCCAGCAGCCTGACAGGGACACTTAATTCACCCCTCCACTTT.

The rearrangement joins TRBV6-1 to TRBJ1-2; TRBD1 might be the D (5 bases). The CDR3 length is 13 residues. CDR1 and CDR2 from the germline V gene are MNHNS and SASEGT. Between the trimmed V and J ends, which lost 3 bases and 4 bases, there was a span of 9 bases. CDR3 sequence reads: CASSDDGGYGYTF. Here the CDR3 DNA reads TGTGCCAGCAGTGACGACGGGGGCTATGGCTACACCTTC.

The genes are TRBV28 and TRBJ1-1, with D unclear. Per germline, CDR1 MDHEN and CDR2 SYDVKM. The CDR3 consists of 12 residues. V was trimmed by 6 bases and J by 7 bases, leaving 12 bases between them. CDR3 sequence (DNA): TGTGCCAGCAGGTCCCACCCGTATGAAGCTTTCTTT. Its protein product is CASRSHPYEAFF.

The chain has TRBV6-4 and TRBJ1-2; no clear D gene. Looked up from germline, CDR1 is MRHNA and CDR2 is SNTAGT. The CDR3 runs to 13 residues. Trimming left V 5 bases short and J 0 bases short, with 7 bases between. The CDR3 DNA sequence: TGTGCCAGCAGTCCGGCCGCTAACTATGGCTACACCTTC. It translates to CASSPAANYGYTF.

This chain links TRBV10-1 with TRBJ1-1; D remains ambiguous. Trimming cost V 4 bases and J 1 base, with 7 bases left between them. CDR3 size: 13 residues. From germline, CDR1 is WNHNN and CDR2 SYGVQD (reference sequence). Here the CDR3 DNA reads TGCGCCAGCAGTGGTAACCGGAACACTGAAGCTTTCTTT. Its translation: CASSGNRNTEAFF.

The chain recombines TRBV9 with TRBJ2-4, with D perhaps assigned TRBD1 or TRBD2 (5 bases each). The V end lost 1 base, the J end lost 8 bases, and 19 bases lay between the germline ends. The CDR3 runs 16 residues. Per the germline V gene, CDR1 is SGDLS and CDR2 is YYNGEE. The CDR3 here is CASSVLPGDQGDIQYF. Written as DNA, the CDR3 is TGTGCCAGCAGCGTACTACCCGGGGACCAAGGGGACATTCAGTACTTC. The whole variable domain, remainder taken from reference TRBV9 and TRBJ2-4, is DSGVTQTPKHLITATGQRVTLRCSPRSGDLSVYWYQQSLDQGLQFLIQYYNGEERAKGNILERFSAQQFPDLHSELNLSSLELGDSALYFCASSVLPGDQGDIQYFGAGTRLSVL.

This clone was found once. The gene calls are TRBV29-1 and TRBJ2-5; tentative D call: TRBD1 (6 bases). This CDR3 comprises 13 residues. In germline, CDR1 is SQVTM, CDR2 ANQGSEA. Trimming took off 7 bases at V and 4 bases at J, with 16 bases between the two ends. The CDR3 bases are TGCAGCGCTTCGGAGGTCAGGGGAGAGACCCAGTACTTC. Translated: CSASEVRGETQYF. The full variable domain, in which reference TRBV29-1 and TRBJ2-5 provide the parts outside the CDR3, is SAVISQKPSRDICQRGTSLTIQCQVDSQVTMMFWYRQQPGQSLTLIATANQGSEATYESGFVIDKFPISRPNLTFSTLTVSNMSPEDSSIYLCSASEVRGETQYFGPGTRLLVL.

The chain couples TRBV5-1 to TRBJ2-1; 11 nucleotides align to TRBD1. With 4 bases clipped from V and 5 bases from J, the junction kept 5 bases outside the gene matches. The CDR3 has 15 residues. In germline, CDR1 is SGHRS, CDR2 YFSETQ. CDR3 sequence: CASSPGTGGHNEQFF. For the CDR3, the DNA is TGCGCCAGCAGCCCCGGGACAGGGGGACACAATGAGCAGTTCTTC.

The chain uses TRBV28 and TRBJ1-2, with 7 bases matching TRBD1. The CDR3 length is 17 residues. Germline V gives CDR1 MDHEN, CDR2 SYDVKM. Trimming removed 2 bases from V and 5 bases from J; junction bases left unmatched: 14. The chain's CDR3 is CASSLPTGDSHGYGYTF. The CDR3 DNA is TGTGCCAGCAGTTTACCCACAGGGGATAGTCACGGGTATGGCTACACCTTC.

The chain carries TRBV11-2 and TRBJ2-3, with D unclear. The CDR3 runs 16 residues. The V gene's germline CDR1 is SGHAT and CDR2 FQNNGV. Trimming pared 5 bases from V and 0 bases from J, leaving 15 bases between. The CDR3 DNA follows: TGTGCCAGCAGCACCCTACGTGGGGTTAGCACAGATACGCAGTATTTT. This translates into CASSTLRGVSTDTQYF.

The CDR3 sequence is CASSLVGGEKLFF. CDR3 coding DNA: TGTGCCAGCAGTCTGGTCGGCGGTGAAAAACTGTTTTTT. The V and J genes are TRBV7-2 and TRBJ1-4, with D unresolved. The V gene lost 6 bases and the J gene lost 7 bases, with 12 bases spanning the gap. The CDR3 consists of 13 residues. The germline gives CDR1 SGHTA, CDR2 FQGNSA.

This clone has more than one count but fewer than ten. This chain links TRBV20-1 with TRBJ1-2; D is uncertain. In germline, CDR1 is DFQATT, CDR2 SNEGSKA (reference sequence). The length of the CDR3 is 11 residues. CDR3 nucleotides: TGCAGCCTATGGGGAGAGTATGGCTACACCTTC. It yields the protein CSLWGEYGYTF.

This clone has only one observation. This chain joins TRBV6-5 and TRBJ2-7; no definite D call. This CDR3 contains 12 residues. Germline assignment: CDR1 MNHEY and CDR2 SVGAGI. Deletions cut 2 bases from V and 6 bases from J, with 8 bases between. In DNA, the CDR3 is TGTGCCAGCAGTTACCCGGGCCCCGAGCAGTACTTC. This translates into CASSYPGPEQYF.